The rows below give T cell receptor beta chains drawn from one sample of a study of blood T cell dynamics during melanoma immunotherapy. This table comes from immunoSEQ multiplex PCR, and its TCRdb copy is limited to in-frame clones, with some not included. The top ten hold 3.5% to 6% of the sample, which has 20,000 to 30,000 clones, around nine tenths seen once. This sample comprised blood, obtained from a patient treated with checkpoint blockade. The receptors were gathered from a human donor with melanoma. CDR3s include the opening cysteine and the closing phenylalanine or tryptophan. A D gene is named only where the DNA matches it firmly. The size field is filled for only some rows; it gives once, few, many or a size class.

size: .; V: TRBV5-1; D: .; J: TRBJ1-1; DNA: TGCGCCAGCAGCCGCCGGGTCCCAGAGGAGACTGAAGCTTTCTTT; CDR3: CASSRRVPEETEAFF
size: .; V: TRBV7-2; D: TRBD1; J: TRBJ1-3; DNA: TGTGCCAGCAGCCTTATGACAGGGTCTGGAAACACCATATATTTT; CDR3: CASSLMTGSGNTIYF
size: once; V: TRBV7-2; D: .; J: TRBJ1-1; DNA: TGTGCCAGCAGCTTATTGGCAGGGGCCACTGAAGCTTTCTTT; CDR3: CASSLLAGATEAFF
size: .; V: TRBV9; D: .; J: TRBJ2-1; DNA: TGTGCCAGCAGCCTCTCGGCAATTCTCGGTGACGCATACAATGAGCAGTTCTTC; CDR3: CASSLSAILGDAYNEQFF
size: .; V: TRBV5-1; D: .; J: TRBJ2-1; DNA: TGCGCCAGCACCCTGCAGGGTCCCTACAATGAGCAGTTCTTC; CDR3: CASTLQGPYNEQFF
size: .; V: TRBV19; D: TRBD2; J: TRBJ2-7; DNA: TGTGCCAGTAGTACCCAGGGGCGAGCGGGAGCCTACGAGCAGTACTTC; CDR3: CASSTQGRAGAYEQYF
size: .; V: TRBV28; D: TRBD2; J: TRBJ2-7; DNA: TGTGCCAGCATCGGGGCGGGAGGAGGGTTCGAGCAGTACTTC; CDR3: CASIGAGGGFEQYF
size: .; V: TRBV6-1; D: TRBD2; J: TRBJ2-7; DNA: TGTGCCAGCTCTTGGACTAGCAAGACCTACGAGCAGTACTTC; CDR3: CASSWTSKTYEQYF
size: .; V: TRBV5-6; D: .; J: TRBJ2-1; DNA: TGTGCCAGCAGCTTGGGCCCGGGTTCGTACAATGAGCAGTTCTTC; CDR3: CASSLGPGSYNEQFF
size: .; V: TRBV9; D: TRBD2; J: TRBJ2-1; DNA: TGTGCCAGCAGCGTTTCCGGGGCGGGACTAGCGGGAAATGAGCAGTTCTTC; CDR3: CASSVSGAGLAGNEQFF
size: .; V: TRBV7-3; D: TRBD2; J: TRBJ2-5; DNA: TGTGCCAGCAGCTCTGGACTAGCGGGGGGAGAGACCCAGTACTTC; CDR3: CASSSGLAGGETQYF
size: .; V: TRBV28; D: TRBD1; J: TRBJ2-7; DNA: TGTGCCAGCAGTTCGGACAGGGGACATTCCTACGAGCAGTACTTC; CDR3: CASSSDRGHSYEQYF
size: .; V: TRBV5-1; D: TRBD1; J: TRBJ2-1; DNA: TGCGCCAGCAGCTTGGGCACAGGGGGCAATGAGCAGTTCTTC; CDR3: CASSLGTGGNEQFF
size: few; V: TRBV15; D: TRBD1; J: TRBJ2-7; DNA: TGTGCCACCAGCAACCGACAGGGAGCCTACGAGCAGTACTTC; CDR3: CATSNRQGAYEQYF
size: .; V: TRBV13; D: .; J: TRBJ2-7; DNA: TGTGCCAGCAGCTTAAGGGGCGAGCAGTACTTC; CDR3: CASSLRGEQYF
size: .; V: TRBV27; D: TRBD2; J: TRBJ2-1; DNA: TGTGCCAGCAGTTTCATCCCTCGAACTAGCGGGAGAGGTGAGCAGTTCTTC; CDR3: CASSFIPRTSGRGEQFF
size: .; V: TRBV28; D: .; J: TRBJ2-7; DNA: TGTGCCAGCAGTTCCCGCCCCGGGGGTACCTACGAGCAGTACTTC; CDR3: CASSSRPGGTYEQYF
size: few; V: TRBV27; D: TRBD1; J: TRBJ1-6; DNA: TGTGCCAGCAGTTATACAGGGGATTCACCCCTCCACTTT; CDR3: CASSYTGDSPLHF
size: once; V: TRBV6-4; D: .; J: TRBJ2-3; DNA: TGTGCCAGCAGTGACAGGGGCAGGGGTACGCAGTATTTT; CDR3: CASSDRGRGTQYF
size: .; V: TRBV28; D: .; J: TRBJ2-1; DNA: TGTGCCAGCAGTTTCGGGAGTTTGGGCAATGAGCAGTTCTTC; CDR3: CASSFGSLGNEQFF
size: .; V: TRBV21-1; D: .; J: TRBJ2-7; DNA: TGTGCCAGCAGCAAGAATAAGGGGGCGCCCTACGAGCAGTACTTC; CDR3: CASSKNKGAPYEQYF
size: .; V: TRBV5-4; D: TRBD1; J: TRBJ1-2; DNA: TGTGCCAGCAGCTTGCGGACAGGTTCTTATGGCTACACCTTC; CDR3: CASSLRTGSYGYTF
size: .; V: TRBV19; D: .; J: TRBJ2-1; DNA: TGTGCCAGTAGCCGGTCGGGGGGCAGGGACTTCGATGAGCAGTTCTTC; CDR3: CASSRSGGRDFDEQFF
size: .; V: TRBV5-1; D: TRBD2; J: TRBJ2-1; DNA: TGCGCCAGCAGCTTGCTGTCTAGCGGGGGATACAATGAGCAGTTCTTC; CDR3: CASSLLSSGGYNEQFF
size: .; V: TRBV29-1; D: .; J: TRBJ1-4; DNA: TGCAGCGTTCTGTGGTTGGCGGAGGGGAAGAGTGAAAAACTGTTTTTT; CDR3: CSVLWLAEGKSEKLFF
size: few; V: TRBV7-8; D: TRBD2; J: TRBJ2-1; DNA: TGTGCCAGCAGTCCTCATCGACTAGCGCGCTACAATGAGCAGTTCTTC; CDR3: CASSPHRLARYNEQFF
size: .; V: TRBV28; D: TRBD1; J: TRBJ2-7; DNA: TGTGCCACCACATCCTTTTTTCGGGACAGGGGGTTATACGAGCAGTACTTC; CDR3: CATTSFFRDRGLYEQYF
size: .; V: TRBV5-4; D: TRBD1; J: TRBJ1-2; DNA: TGTGCCAGCAGCCTTCCTTCGGGACAGGGGGCGTCTGGCTACACCTTC; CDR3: CASSLPSGQGASGYTF
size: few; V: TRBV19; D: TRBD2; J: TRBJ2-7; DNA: TGTGCCAGCCGAAGGAGCGGGAGCTCCTACGAGCAGTACTTC; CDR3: CASRRSGSSYEQYF
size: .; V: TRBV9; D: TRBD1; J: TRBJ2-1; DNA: TGTGCCAGCAGCGCGGGACAGGGAACCTACAATGAGCAGTTCTTC; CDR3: CASSAGQGTYNEQFF
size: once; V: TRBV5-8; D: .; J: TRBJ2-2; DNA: TGTGCCGCGGGGACCAGCCGGGGCACCGGGGAGCTGTTTTTT; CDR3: CAAGTSRGTGELFF
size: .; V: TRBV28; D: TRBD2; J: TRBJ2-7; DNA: TGTGCCAGCAGTCAATCTCCGGGACTAGGAGGAATGTGGACCTACGAGCAGTACTTC; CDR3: CASSQSPGLGGMWTYEQYF
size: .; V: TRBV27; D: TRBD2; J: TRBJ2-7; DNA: TGTGCCAGCAGTTTATTTGGGACTAGCGGGAGCCAGTACTTC; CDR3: CASSLFGTSGSQYF
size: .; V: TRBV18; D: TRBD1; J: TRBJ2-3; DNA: TGTGCCAGCTCGCCGGGACAGGGAATAGATACGCAGTATTTT; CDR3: CASSPGQGIDTQYF
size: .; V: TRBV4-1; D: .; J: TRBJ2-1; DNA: TGCGCCAGCAGCCACGGTGCGGGAAGAATAAATGAGCAGTTCTTC; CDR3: CASSHGAGRINEQFF
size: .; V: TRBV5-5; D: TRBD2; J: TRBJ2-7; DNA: TGTGCCAGCACACCGGGACTAGCGGGACGCTACGAGCAGTACTTC; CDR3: CASTPGLAGRYEQYF
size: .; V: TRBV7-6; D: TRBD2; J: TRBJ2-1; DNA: TGTGCCAGCAGCTTAGGCGGCGGGAGGGCCCTCGATGAGCAGTTCTTC; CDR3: CASSLGGGRALDEQFF
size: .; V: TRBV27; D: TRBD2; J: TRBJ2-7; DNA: TGTGCCAGCAGTTTAACTAGCGGGAGAGGGAACGAGCAGTACTTC; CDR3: CASSLTSGRGNEQYF
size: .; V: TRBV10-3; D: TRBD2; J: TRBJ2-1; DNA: TGTGCCACCGGACTAGCGAGGGGCTCCTACAATGAGCAGTTCTTC; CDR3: CATGLARGSYNEQFF
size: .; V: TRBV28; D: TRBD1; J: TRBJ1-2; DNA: TGTGCCAGCAGTTTGCTCGTATCTCGGACAGGAAACTATGGCTACACCTTC; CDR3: CASSLLVSRTGNYGYTF
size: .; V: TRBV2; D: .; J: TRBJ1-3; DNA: TGTGCCAGCAGTGAAGCGGGGTCAGGAAACACCATATATTTT; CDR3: CASSEAGSGNTIYF
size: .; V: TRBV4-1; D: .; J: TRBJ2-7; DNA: TGCGCCAGCAGCCTTGCTGGCGACAGAATCTCCTACGAGCAGTACTTC; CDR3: CASSLAGDRISYEQYF
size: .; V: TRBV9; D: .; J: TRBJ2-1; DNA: TGTGCCAGCAGCGTAGGGCTAAGCTCCTACAATGAGCAGTTCTTC; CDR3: CASSVGLSSYNEQFF
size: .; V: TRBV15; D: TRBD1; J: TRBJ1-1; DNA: TGTGCCACCAGCCGGGACAGAGGTGAAGCTTTCTTT; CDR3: CATSRDRGEAFF
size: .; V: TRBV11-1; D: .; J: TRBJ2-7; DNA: TGTGCCAGCAGCTTAGCGACAGTTTCCTACGAGCAGTACTTC; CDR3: CASSLATVSYEQYF
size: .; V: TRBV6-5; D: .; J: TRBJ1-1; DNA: TGTGCCAGCAGTTACGGTTCGGCAGGGCATAACACTGAAGCTTTCTTT; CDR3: CASSYGSAGHNTEAFF
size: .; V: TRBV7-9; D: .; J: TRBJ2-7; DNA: TGTGCCAGCAGCCCAGGGACTGGAAGTTACGAGCAGTACTTC; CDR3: CASSPGTGSYEQYF
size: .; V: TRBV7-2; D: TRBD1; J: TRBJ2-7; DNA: TGTGCCAGCAGCCAAGCGACCGGGACAGGGACCTACGAGCAGTACTTC; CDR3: CASSQATGTGTYEQYF
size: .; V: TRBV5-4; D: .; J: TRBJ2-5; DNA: TGTGCCAGCAGCTTGACAGGGGGGGAAGAGACCCAGTACTTC; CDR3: CASSLTGGEETQYF
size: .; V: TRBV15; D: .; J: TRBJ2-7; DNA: TGTGCCACCAGCAGGCCGGGACATTTTATCTACGAGCAGTACTTC; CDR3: CATSRPGHFIYEQYF
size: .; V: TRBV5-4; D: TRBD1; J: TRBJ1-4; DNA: TGTGCCAGCAGCCAGGACAGGATTAATGAAAAACTGTTTTTT; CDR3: CASSQDRINEKLFF
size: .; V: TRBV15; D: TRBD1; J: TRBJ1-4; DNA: TGTGCCACCAGCAGAGAACAGGGGAATGAAAAACTGTTTTTT; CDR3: CATSREQGNEKLFF
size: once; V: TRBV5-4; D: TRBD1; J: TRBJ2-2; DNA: TGTGCCAGCAGCCAGGGACAGGGAATGATGGGTTCCGGGGAGCTGTTTTTT; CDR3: CASSQGQGMMGSGELFF
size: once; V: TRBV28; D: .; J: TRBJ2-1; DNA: TGTGCCAGCGACCAGGGGGGCTCTTACAATGAGCAGTTCTTC; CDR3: CASDQGGSYNEQFF
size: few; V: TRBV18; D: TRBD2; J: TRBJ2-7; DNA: TGTGCCAGCTCACGAGGGACTAGCGGGGCGACCTACGAGCAGTACTTC; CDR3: CASSRGTSGATYEQYF
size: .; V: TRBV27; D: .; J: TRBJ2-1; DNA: TGTGCCAGCAGTTTAAAGGGACTCGGCCTCTACAATGAGCAGTTCTTC; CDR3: CASSLKGLGLYNEQFF
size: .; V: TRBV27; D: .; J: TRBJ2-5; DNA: TGTGCCAGCAGTTTGTCGGGGCCCGGTTACGAGACCCAGTACTTC; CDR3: CASSLSGPGYETQYF
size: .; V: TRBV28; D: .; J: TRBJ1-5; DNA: TGTGCCAGCAGTTTTGACCTGGGCAATCAGCCCCAGCATTTT; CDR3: CASSFDLGNQPQHF
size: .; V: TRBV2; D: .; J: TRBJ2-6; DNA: TGTGCCAGCAGCAGACAGGCCCTATCTGGGGCCAACGTCCTGACTTTC; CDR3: CASSRQALSGANVLTF
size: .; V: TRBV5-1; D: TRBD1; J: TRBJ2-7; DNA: TGCGCCAGCAGCTTAACCACAGGGGGGACCTACGAGCAGTACTTC; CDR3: CASSLTTGGTYEQYF